The rows below give T cell receptor beta chains drawn from one sample of a study of radiation and T cells in renal cell carcinoma. Repertoires were generated with immunoSEQ multiplex PCR, while TCRdb's copy carries only in-frame clones and drops some. The sample yields some 16,000 clones, roughly 54% seen once. The material sequenced was tumor tissue, taken from a patient whose treatment was nephrectomy without radiotherapy. The receptors derive from a man between 45 and 60 years old with renal cell carcinoma. CDR3s include the opening cysteine and the closing phenylalanine or tryptophan. The D gene is left open where the match is weak. Rows give clone size only sometimes, using once, few, many, or a class for an expanded clone.

.	TRBV28	TRBJ1-3	.	TGTGCCAGCAGTTTATCGAGGGCAACTGGAAACACCATATATTTT	CASSLSRATGNTIYF
.	TRBV7-1	TRBJ2-3	.	TGTGCCAGCAGCTTAGCATTGTCGGGGTCCCAGTATTTT	CASSLALSGSQYF
once	TRBV7-9	TRBJ2-7	TRBD2	TGTGCCAGCAGCCCCGGGACTAGCGGGAACGAGCAGTACTTC	CASSPGTSGNEQYF
medium-sized	TRBV2	TRBJ1-2	TRBD1	TGTGCCACTTCCCGGGACAGGGGAGGCTACACCTTC	CATSRDRGGYTF
.	TRBV4-1	TRBJ2-3	TRBD2	TGCGCCAGCAGCCAGGTTAGCGGGGGCACAGATACGCAGTATTTT	CASSQVSGGTDTQYF
.	TRBV11-3	TRBJ1-5	.	TGTGCCAGCAGCCGGCCAGGCCAGGGAGGGTTCCAGCCCCAGCATTTT	CASSRPGQGGFQPQHF
medium-sized	TRBV4-2	TRBJ2-3	.	TGTGCCAGCAGCCAAGCCGGACTACGCTCTAGCACAGATACGCAGTATTTT	CASSQAGLRSSTDTQYF
.	TRBV2	TRBJ2-3	.	TGTGCCACCCAAGGAGGTAGGGCCCGAGATACGCAGTATTTT	CATQGGRARDTQYF
.	TRBV5-1	TRBJ2-1	.	TGCGCCAGCAGCTTGGCGGTGGCCGCCTACAATGAGCAGTTCTTC	CASSLAVAAYNEQFF
.	TRBV2	TRBJ1-5	.	TGTGCCAGCAGTGTATCCGGGGACCGGCAGCCCCAGCATTTT	CASSVSGDRQPQHF
.	TRBV28	TRBJ2-7	TRBD1	TGTGCCAGCAGTCCCCCCGGGACAGGGCACTACGAGCAGTACTTC	CASSPPGTGHYEQYF
.	TRBV29-1	TRBJ2-1	.	TGCACGCTGGACGGGACGCCACTTCATGAGCAGTTCTTC	CTLDGTPLHEQFF
few	TRBV9	TRBJ2-7	.	TGTGCCAGCAGCGCCGACTACGAGCAGTACTTC	CASSADYEQYF
.	TRBV5-6	TRBJ2-5	TRBD2	TGTGCCAGCAGCCCAGGGACTAGCGGAGAGACCCAGTACTTC	CASSPGTSGETQYF
.	TRBV7-9	TRBJ2-5	TRBD2	TGTGCCAGCAGTCCAGCCAGCCTAGCGGGAGGAGAGACCCAGTACTTC	CASSPASLAGGETQYF
medium-sized	TRBV6-1	TRBJ1-1	.	TGTGCCAGCGACCTTTTAGGAGGGAGCACTGAAGCTTTCTTT	CASDLLGGSTEAFF
once	TRBV11-3	TRBJ1-1	.	TGTGCCAGCAGCTTAGTACAGGGAACTGAAGCTTTCTTT	CASSLVQGTEAFF
.	TRBV9	TRBJ2-7	.	TGTGCCAGCAGCGTAGGGAGCCAGTCCTCCTACGAGCAGTACTTC	CASSVGSQSSYEQYF
.	TRBV29-1	TRBJ2-5	.	TGCAGCGTCGCCCCTAGCGCCGAGACCCAGTACTTC	CSVAPSAETQYF
.	TRBV4-3	TRBJ2-7	.	TGCGCCAGCAGCCAAGATGTGGGGGACTCCTACGAGCAGTACTTC	CASSQDVGDSYEQYF
.	TRBV6-1	TRBJ2-7	.	TGTGCCAGCAGTGAAGCATCCAGCAGAAGCTCCTACGAGCAGTACTTC	CASSEASSRSSYEQYF
few	TRBV5-1	TRBJ2-5	.	TGCGCCAGCAGCTTCGGCCAAGAGACCCAGTACTTC	CASSFGQETQYF
.	TRBV5-1	TRBJ2-2	.	TGCGCCAGCAGCTTGACGGGATTAGAAACCGGGGAGCTGTTTTTT	CASSLTGLETGELFF